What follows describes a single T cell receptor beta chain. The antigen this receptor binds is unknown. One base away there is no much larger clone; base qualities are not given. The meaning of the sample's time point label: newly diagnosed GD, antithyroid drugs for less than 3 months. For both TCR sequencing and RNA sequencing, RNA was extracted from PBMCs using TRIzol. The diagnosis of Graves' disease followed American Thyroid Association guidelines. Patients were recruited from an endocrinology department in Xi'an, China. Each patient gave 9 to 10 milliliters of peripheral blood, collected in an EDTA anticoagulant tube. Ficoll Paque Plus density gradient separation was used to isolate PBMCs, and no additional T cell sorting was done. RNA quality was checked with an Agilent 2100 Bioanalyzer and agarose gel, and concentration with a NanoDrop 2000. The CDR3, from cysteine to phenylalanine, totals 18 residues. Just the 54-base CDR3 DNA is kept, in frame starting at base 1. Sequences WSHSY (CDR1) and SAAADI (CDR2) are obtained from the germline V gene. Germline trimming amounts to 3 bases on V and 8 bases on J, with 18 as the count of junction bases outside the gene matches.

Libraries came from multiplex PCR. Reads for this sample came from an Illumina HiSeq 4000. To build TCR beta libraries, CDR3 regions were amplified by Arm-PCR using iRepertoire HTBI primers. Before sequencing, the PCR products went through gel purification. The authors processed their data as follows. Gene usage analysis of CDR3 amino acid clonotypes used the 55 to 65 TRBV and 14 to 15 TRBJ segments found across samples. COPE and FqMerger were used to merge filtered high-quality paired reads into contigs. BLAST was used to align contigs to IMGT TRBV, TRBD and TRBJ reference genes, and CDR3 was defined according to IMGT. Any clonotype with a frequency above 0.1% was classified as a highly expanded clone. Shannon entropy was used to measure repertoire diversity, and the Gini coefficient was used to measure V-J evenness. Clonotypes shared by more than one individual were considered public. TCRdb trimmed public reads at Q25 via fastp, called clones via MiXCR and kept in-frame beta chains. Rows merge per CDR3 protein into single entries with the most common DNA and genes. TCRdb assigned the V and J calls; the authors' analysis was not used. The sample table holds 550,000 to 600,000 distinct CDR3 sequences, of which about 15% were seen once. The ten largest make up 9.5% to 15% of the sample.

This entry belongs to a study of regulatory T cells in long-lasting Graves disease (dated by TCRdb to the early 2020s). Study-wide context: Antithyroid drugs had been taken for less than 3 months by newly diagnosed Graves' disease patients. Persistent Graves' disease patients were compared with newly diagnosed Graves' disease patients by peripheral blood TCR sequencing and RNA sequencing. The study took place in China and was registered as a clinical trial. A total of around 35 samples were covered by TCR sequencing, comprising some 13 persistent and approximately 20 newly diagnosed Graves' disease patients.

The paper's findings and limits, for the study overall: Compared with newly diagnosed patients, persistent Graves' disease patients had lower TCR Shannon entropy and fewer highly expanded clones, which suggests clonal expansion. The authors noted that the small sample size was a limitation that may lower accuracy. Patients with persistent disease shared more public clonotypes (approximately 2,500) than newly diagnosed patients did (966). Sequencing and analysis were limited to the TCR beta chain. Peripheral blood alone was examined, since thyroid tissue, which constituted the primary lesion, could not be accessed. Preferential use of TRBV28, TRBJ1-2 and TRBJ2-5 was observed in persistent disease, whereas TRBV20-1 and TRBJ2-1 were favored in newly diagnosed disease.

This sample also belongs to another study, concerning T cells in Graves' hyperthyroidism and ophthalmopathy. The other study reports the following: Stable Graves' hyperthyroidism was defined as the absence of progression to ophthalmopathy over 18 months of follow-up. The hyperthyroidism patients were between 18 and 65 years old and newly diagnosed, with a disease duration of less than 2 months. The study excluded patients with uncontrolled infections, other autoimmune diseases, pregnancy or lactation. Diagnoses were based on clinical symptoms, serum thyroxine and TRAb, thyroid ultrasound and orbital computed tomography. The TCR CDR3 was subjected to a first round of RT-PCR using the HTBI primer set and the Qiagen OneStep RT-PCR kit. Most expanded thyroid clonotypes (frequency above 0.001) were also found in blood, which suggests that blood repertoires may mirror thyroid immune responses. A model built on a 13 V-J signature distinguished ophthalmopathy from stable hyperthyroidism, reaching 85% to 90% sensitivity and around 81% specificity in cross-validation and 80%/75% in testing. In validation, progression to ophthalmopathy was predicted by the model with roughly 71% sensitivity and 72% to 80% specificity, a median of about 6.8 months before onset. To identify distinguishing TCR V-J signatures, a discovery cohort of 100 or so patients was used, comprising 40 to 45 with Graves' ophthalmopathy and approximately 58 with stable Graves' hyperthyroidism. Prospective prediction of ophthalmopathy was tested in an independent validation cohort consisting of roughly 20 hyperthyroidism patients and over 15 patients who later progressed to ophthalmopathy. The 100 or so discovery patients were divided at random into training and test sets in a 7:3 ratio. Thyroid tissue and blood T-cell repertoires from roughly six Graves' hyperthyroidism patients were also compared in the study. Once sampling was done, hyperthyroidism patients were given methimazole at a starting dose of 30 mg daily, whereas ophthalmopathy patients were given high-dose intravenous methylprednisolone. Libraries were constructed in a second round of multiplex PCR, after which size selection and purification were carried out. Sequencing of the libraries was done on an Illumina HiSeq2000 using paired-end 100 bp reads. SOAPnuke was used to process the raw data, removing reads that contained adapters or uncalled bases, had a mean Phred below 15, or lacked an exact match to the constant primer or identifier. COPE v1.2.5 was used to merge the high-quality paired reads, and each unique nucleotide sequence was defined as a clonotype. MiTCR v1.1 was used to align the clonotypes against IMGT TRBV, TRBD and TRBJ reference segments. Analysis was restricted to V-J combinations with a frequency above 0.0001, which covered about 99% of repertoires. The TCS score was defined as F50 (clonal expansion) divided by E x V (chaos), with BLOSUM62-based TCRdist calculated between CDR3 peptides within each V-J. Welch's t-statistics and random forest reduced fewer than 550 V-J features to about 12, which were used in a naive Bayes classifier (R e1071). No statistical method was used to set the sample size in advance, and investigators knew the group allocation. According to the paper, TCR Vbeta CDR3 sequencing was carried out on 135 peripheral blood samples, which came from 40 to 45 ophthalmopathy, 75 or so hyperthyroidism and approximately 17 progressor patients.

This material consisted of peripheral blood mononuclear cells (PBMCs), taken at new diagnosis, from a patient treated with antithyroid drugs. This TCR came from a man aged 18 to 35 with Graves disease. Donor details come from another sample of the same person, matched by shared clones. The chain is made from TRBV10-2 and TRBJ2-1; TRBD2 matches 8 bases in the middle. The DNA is TGCGCCAGCAGTGAAAAGGTTAGACGGGAGGGGTCCCGTCATGAGCAGTTCTTC. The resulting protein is CASSEKVRREGSRHEQFF.